This T cell receptor beta chain was captured in a study of blood T cell repertoires in COVID-19. The overall study: COVID-19 samples collected from the United States, Italy and Spain covered acute and convalescent phases. PBMCs, B-cell-depleted T cells, or T cells were the source of the cDNA or gDNA that made up the material.

This clone showed up just a few times. Libraries were prepared by immunoSEQ multiplex PCR; TCRdb keeps only in-frame clonotypes and omits some of them. The profile shows roughly 200,000 clones, 75% to 85% of them singletons. CDR3 size: 11 residues. Trimming took off 5 bases at V and 5 bases at J, with 9 bases between the two ends. Germline-derived CDR1 and CDR2 are DFQATT and SNEGSKA (reference sequence). While infection was still active, Seattle patients were enrolled and then followed longitudinally. Sequences were obtained from peripheral blood. This TCR derives from a woman aged 40 to 50 with COVID-19, enrolled during active disease. The genes are TRBV20-1 and TRBJ1-1; no reliable D call. CDR3 bases: TGCAGTGCTTTCCCGCGGACTGAAGCTTTCTTT. Translation: CSAFPRTEAFF.